The 10 T cell receptor beta chains listed next were all sequenced from one sample in a study of CD8 T cells in Susac syndrome. It was with random hexamers that roughly 0.45 to 1 ug RNA was reverse transcribed. One entry per CDR3 protein, called by TCRdb with MiXCR from the immunoSEQ multiplex PCR reads. The table includes 210,000 or so distinct CDR3 sequences, 94% detected once. The sample comprised CD4+ T cells from PBMCs. The receptors were gathered from a human donor with Susac syndrome.

The chain carries TRBV20-1 and TRBJ1-5, with D perhaps matching TRBD1 (5 bases). Trimming removed 5 bases at V and 2 bases at J, with 13 bases between. This CDR3 comprises 14 residues. Per germline, CDR1 DFQATT and CDR2 SNEGSKA (reference sequence). DNA of the CDR3: TGCAGTGCTTTTAGGGGATCCGGCAATCAGCCCCAGCATTTT. Residues: CSAFRGSGNQPQHF.

The V gene is TRBV6-5, the J gene TRBJ1-2; D may be TRBD1 (6 bases). CDR1 is MNHEY, CDR2 SVGAGI, per germline. The CDR3 length is 13 residues. The V end was cut by 6 bases, the J end by 8 bases, with 16 bases between. The CDR3 DNA follows: TGTGCCAGCAGCGTCAGGGGAGTGAGAGGCTACACCTTC. Protein sequence: CASSVRGVRGYTF.

V usage is TRBV7-2 and J usage is TRBJ2-3; D unclear. This CDR3 has 14 residues. V lost 3 bases, J lost 2 bases, and 9 bases lay in between. CDR1 and CDR2 (germline): SGHTA, FQGNSA. CDR3 nucleotide sequence: TGTGCCAGCAGCTTGAGGATCACCACAGATACGCAGTATTTT. As protein: CASSLRITTDTQYF.

CDR3 region: CASSLGIVVPRHTQYF. The DNA of the CDR3 is TGTGCCAGCAGCCTCGGTATAGTGGTCCCTCGACACACGCAGTATTTT. The rearrangement uses TRBV9 and TRBJ2-3, with D unresolved. From germline, CDR1 is SGDLS and CDR2 YYNGEE. This CDR3 is 16 amino acids long. V shed 4 bases and J shed 9 bases, with 24 bases lying between them.

The V and J genes are TRBV6-2 or TRBV6-3 and TRBJ1-3; D remains unclear. CDR1 MNHEY and CDR2 SVGEGT come from the germline V gene. Trimming removed 8 bases at V and 2 bases at J, with 10 bases between. This CDR3 comprises 13 residues. The CDR3 is CASGIGAGNTIYF. Here the CDR3 DNA reads TGTGCCAGCGGTATCGGGGCTGGAAACACCATATATTTT.

The chain couples TRBV29-1 to TRBJ1-1; D is undetermined. Germline CDR1 and CDR2: SQVTM and ANQGSEA. V lost 0 bases, J lost 1 base, and 6 bases lay in between. The CDR3 sequence is 13 residues long. The CDR3 bases are TGCAGCGTTGAAGAAGCCCCGAACACTGAAGCTTTCTTT. This encodes CSVEEAPNTEAFF.

Only a few counts were recorded for this clonotype. The V call is TRBV6-5, the J call TRBJ1-2; 9 nucleotides line up with TRBD1. Germline V lookup: CDR1 MNHEY, CDR2 SVGAGI. The ends lost 6 bases at V and 7 bases at J; junction bases unmatched: 3. The CDR3 totals 12 residues. CDR3 loop: CASSRDRAGYTF. CDR3 coding DNA: TGTGCCAGCAGCCGGGACAGGGCTGGCTACACCTTC.

The chain is built from TRBV11-2 and TRBJ2-7; D ambiguous. This CDR3 is built from 13 residues. V lost 3 bases, J lost 3 bases, and 9 bases lay in between. Germline V gives CDR1 SGHAT, CDR2 FQNNGV. CDR3 loop: CASSFGRDYEQYF. Here the CDR3 DNA reads TGTGCCAGCAGCTTTGGAAGGGACTACGAGCAGTACTTC.

This chain uses TRBV3-1 with TRBJ2-4, with a possible D match to TRBD1 (5 bases). Trimming removed 1 base at V and 7 bases at J, with 14 bases between. The CDR3 extends over 15 amino acids. CDR1 LGHDT and CDR2 YNNKEL come from the germline V gene (reference sequence). CDR3 in amino acids: CASSQAPDNGNIQYF. DNA of the CDR3: TGTGCCAGCAGCCAAGCCCCGGACAATGGGAACATTCAGTACTTC.

This clonotype was seen a few times. The gene calls are TRBV2 and TRBJ2-7; no reliable D call. The CDR3 is 11 residues long. Germline-derived CDR1 and CDR2 are SNHLY and FYNNEI. The V end was cut by 3 bases, the J end by 4 bases, with 4 bases between. Here the CDR3 reads CASSEVYEQYF. The CDR3 DNA follows: TGTGCCAGCAGTGAGGTTTACGAGCAGTACTTC.